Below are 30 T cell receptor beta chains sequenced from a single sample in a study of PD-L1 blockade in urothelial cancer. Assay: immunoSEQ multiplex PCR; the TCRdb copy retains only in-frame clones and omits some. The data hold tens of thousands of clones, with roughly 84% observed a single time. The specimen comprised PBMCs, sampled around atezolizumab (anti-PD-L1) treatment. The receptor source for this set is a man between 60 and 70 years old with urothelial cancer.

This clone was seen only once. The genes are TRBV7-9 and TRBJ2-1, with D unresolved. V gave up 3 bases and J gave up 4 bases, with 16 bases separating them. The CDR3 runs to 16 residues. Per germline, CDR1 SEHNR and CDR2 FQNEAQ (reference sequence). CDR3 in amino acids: CASSLSSTFRYNEQFF. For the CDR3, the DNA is TGTGCCAGCAGCTTGAGCTCCACTTTTAGATACAATGAGCAGTTCTTC.

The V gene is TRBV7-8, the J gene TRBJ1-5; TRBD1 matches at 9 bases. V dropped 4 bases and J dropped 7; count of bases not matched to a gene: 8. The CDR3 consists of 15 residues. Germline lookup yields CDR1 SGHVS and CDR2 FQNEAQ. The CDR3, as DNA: TGTGCCAGCAGCTACGGGACAGGGACTGGACAGCCCCAGCATTTT. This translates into CASSYGTGTGQPQHF.

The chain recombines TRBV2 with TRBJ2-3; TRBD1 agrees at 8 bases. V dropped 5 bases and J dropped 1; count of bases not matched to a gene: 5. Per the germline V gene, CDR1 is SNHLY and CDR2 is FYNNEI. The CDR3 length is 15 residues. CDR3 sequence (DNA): TGTGCCAGCAGTCCCGGACAGGGCCGCACAGATACGCAGTATTTT. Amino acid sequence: CASSPGQGRTDTQYF.

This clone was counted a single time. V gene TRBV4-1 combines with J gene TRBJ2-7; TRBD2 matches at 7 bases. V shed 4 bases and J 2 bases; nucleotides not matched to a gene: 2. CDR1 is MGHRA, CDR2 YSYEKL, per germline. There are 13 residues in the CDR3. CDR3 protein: CASSPGLTYEQYF. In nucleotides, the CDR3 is TGCGCCAGCAGCCCGGGACTAACCTACGAGCAGTACTTC.

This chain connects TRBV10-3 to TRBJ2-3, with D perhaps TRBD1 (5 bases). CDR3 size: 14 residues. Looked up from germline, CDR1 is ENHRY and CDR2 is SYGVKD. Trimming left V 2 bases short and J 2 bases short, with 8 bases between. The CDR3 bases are TGTGCCATCAGTGAGAGGGGCTACACAGATACGCAGTATTTT. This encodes CAISERGYTDTQYF.

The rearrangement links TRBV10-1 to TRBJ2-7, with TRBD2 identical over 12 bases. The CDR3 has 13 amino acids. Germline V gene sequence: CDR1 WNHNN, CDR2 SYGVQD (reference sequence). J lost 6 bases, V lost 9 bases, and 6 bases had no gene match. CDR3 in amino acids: CASLTSGSLEQYF. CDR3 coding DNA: TGCGCCAGTTTGACTAGCGGGAGTCTCGAGCAGTACTTC.

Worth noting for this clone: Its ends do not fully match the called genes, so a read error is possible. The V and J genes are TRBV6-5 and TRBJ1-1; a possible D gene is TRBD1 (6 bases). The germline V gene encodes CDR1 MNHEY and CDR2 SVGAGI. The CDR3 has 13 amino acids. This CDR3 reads CASSSTGNAEAFF. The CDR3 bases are TGTGCCAGCAGTTCCACAGGGAACGCTGAAGCTTTCTTT.

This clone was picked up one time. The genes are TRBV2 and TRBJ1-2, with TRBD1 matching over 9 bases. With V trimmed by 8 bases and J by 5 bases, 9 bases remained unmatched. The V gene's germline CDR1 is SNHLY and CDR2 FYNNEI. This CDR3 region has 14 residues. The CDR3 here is CASVMSGQGYGYTF. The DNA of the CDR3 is TGTGCCAGCGTTATGTCGGGACAGGGATATGGCTACACCTTC.

The DNA of the CDR3 is TGTGCCAGCAGTGAAGCGCGGGGGACGTATCAGTACTTC. This encodes CASSEARGTYQYF. V is TRBV6-1 and J is TRBJ2-4, with 7 bases fitting TRBD2. CDR1 is MNHNS, CDR2 SASEGT, per germline. The CDR3 length is 13 residues. The ends lost 0 bases at V and 12 bases at J; junction bases unmatched: 5.

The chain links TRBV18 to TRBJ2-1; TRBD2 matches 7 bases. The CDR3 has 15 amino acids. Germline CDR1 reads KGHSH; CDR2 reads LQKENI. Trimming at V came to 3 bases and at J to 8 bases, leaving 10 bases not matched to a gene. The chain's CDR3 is CASSPLGGYEDEQFF. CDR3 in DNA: TGTGCCAGCTCACCTCTCGGGGGGTATGAGGATGAGCAGTTCTTC.

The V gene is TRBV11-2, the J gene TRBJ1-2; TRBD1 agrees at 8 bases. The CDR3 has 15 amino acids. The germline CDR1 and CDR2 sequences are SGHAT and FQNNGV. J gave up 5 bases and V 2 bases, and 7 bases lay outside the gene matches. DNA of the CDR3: TGTGCCAGCAGCTTATGGCAGGGGGCTTTGTATGGCTACACCTTC. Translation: CASSLWQGALYGYTF.

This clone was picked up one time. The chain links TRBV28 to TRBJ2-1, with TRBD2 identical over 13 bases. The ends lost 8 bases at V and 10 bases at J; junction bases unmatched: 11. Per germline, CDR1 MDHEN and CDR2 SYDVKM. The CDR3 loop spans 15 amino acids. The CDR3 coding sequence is TGTGCCAGCGGACTAGCGGGGGCCAGGTCGTGGGAGCAGTTCTTC. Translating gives CASGLAGARSWEQFF.

The chain's CDR3 is CASSPVDLAFF. DNA of the CDR3: TGTGCCAGCAGTCCAGTTGATTTGGCTTTCTTT. The chain is built from TRBV6-6 and TRBJ1-1; no firm D call. Germline CDR1 is MNHNY and CDR2 is SVGAGI (reference sequence). V was clipped by 5 bases and J by 11 bases, with 12 bases between them. CDR3 length equals 11 residues.

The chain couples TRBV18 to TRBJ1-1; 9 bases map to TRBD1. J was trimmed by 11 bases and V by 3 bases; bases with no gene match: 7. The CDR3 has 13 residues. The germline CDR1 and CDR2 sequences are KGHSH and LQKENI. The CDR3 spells CASSPRDREKAFF. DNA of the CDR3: TGTGCCAGCTCACCTAGGGACAGGGAAAAGGCTTTCTTT.

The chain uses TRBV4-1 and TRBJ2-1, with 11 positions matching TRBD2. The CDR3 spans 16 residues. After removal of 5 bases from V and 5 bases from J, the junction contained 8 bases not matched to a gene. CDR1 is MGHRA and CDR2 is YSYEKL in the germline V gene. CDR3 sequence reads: CASSTTGTSGDNEQFF. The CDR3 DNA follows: TGCGCCAGCAGCACGACCGGGACTAGCGGTGACAATGAGCAGTTCTTC.

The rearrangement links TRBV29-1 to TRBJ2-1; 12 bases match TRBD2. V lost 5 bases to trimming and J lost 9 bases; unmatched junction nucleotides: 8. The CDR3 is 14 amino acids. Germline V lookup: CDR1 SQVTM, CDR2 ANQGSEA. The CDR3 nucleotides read TGCAGCGTTAACCGACTAGCGGGAGTGGGTGAGCAGTTCTTC. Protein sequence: CSVNRLAGVGEQFF.

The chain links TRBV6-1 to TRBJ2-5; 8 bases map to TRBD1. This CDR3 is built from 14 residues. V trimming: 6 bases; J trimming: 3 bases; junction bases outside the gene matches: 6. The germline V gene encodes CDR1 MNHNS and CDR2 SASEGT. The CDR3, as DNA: TGTGCCAGCAGCCTTGACAGGGGCAAAGAGACCCAGTACTTC. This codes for CASSLDRGKETQYF.

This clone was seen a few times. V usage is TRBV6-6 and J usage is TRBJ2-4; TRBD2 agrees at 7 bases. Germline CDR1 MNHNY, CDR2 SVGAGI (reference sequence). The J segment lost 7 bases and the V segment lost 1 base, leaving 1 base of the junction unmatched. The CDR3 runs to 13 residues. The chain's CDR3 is CASSYWGGNIQYF. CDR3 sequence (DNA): TGTGCCAGCAGTTACTGGGGAGGGAACATTCAGTACTTC.

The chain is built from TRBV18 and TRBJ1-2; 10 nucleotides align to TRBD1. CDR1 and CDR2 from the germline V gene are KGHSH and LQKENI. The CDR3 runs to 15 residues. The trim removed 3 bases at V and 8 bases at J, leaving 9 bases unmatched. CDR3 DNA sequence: TGTGCCAGCTCACCTGAGACAGGGGGCGCTCAGGGCTACACCTTC. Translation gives CASSPETGGAQGYTF.

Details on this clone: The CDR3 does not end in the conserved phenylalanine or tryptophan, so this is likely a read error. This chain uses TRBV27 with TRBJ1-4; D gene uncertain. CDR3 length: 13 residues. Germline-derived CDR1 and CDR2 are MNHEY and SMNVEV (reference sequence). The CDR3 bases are TGTGCCAGCAGCTCTAGAGATAATGAACAACTGTTTATT. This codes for CASSSRDNEQLFI.

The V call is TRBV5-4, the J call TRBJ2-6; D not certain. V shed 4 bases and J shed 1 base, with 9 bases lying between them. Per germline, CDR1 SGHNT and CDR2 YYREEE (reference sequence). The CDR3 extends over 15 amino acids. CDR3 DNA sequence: TGTGCCAGCAGCCTATCGTCTTCTGGGGCCAACGTCCTGACTTTC. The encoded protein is CASSLSSSGANVLTF.

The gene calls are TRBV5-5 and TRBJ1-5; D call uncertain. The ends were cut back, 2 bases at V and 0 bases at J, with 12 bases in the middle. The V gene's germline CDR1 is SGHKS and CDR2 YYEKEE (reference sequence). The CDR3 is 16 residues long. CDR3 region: CASSFRESHSNQPQHF. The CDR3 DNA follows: TGTGCCAGCAGCTTTCGAGAAAGCCATAGCAATCAGCCCCAGCATTTT.

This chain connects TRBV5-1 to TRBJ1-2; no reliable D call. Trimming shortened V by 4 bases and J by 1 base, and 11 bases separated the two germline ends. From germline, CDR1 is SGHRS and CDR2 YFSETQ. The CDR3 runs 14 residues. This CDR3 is CASSLMASNYGYTF. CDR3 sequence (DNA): TGCGCCAGCAGCCTCATGGCCAGTAACTATGGCTACACCTTC.

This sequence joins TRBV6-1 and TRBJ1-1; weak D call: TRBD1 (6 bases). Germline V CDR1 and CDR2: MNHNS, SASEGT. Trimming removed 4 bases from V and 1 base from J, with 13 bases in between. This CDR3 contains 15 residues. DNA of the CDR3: TGTGCCAGCAGTGCCCTCGGACAGAAGAACACTGAAGCTTTCTTT. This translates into CASSALGQKNTEAFF.

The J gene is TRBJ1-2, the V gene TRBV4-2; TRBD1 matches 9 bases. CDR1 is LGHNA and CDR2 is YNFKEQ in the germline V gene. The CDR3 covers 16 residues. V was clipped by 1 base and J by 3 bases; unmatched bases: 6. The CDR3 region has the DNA TGTGCCAGCAGCCAAGGCACAGGGGGCGAAGACTATGGCTACACCTTC. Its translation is CASSQGTGGEDYGYTF.

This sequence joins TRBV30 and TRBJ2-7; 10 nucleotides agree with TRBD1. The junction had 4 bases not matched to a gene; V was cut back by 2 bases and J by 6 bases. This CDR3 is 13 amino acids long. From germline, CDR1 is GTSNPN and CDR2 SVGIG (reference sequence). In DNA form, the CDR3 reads TGTGCCTGGAGTCGGGACAGGGGTGGCGAGCAGTACTTC. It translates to CAWSRDRGGEQYF.

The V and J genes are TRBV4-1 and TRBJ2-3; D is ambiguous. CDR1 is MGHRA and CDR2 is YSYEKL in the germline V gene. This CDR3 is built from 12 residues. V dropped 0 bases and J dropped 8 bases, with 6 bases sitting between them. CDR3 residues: CASSQDGATQYF. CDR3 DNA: TGCGCCAGCAGCCAAGATGGAGCTACGCAGTATTTT.

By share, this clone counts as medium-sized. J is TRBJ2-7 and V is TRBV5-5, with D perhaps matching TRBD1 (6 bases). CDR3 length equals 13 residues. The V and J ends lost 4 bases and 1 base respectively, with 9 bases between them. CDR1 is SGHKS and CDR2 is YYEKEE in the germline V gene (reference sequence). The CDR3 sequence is CASSQDSSYEQYF. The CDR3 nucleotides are TGTGCCAGCAGCCAGGACAGTTCCTACGAGCAGTACTTC.

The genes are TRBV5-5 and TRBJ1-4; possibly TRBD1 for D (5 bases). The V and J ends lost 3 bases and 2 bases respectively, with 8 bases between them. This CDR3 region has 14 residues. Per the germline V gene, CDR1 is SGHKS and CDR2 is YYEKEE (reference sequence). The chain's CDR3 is CASSWGVTNEKLFF. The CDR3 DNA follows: TGTGCCAGCAGCTGGGGGGTGACTAATGAAAAACTGTTTTTT.

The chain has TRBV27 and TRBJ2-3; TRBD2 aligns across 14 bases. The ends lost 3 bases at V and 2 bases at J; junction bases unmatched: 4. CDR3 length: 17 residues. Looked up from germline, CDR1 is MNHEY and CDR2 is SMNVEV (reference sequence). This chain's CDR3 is CASSLGLAGATTDTQYF. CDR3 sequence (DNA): TGTGCCAGCAGTTTGGGACTAGCGGGGGCCACCACAGATACGCAGTATTTT.